A single sample is the source of the 8 T cell receptor beta chains below, sequenced in a study of blood T cell repertoires in COVID-19. Here immunoSEQ multiplex PCR was the method, and the copy in TCRdb shows in-frame clones only, minus some. Counted here are hundreds of thousands of clones, roughly 82% occurring once; the ten biggest clones make up approximately 6.2%. What was sequenced was peripheral blood. The receptors originated from a woman older than 75 with COVID-19, enrolled during active disease.

This clone was seen a few times. The chain carries TRBV12-1 and TRBJ1-1; TRBD1, as called in the table, went unchecked against the DNA. TRBV12-1 is described as a pseudogene. CDR3 size: 13 residues. This CDR3 reads CASSFHMNTEAFF. CDR3 nucleotides: TGTGCCAGCAGCTTTCACATGAACACTGAAGCTTTCTTT.

This clone was detected once. CDR3: CASSSTGNGYTF. The CDR3 region has the DNA TGTGCCAGCAGCTCGACAGGGAATGGCTACACCTTC. The chain is built from TRBV7-2 and TRBJ1-2, with 7 bases fitting TRBD1. The CDR3 runs 12 residues. V lost 4 bases, J lost 6 bases, and 2 bases stayed unmatched. Germline V gene sequence: CDR1 SGHTA, CDR2 FQGNSA.

This clone was seen only once. The chain is built from TRBV3-1 (or the pseudogene TRBV3-2) and TRBJ1-4; the match to TRBD1 covers 9 bases. In germline, CDR1 is LGHDT, CDR2 YNNKEL (reference sequence). Losses at the gene ends were 2 bases for V and 6 bases for J; bases not matched to a gene: 1. The CDR3 is made up of 14 amino acids. The CDR3 sequence is CASSQRDRDEKLFF. The CDR3 coding sequence is TGTGCCAGCAGCCAAAGGGACAGGGATGAAAAACTGTTTTTT.

This chain connects TRBV19 to TRBJ2-2, with TRBD1 matching 9 bases. The ends lost 5 bases at V and 3 bases at J; junction bases unmatched: 4. CDR3 size: 15 residues. The germline V gene encodes CDR1 LNHDA and CDR2 SQIVND (reference sequence). CDR3 amino acids: CASSPGTGHTGELFF. Here the CDR3 DNA reads TGTGCCAGTAGTCCCGGGACAGGGCACACCGGGGAGCTGTTTTTT.

This chain joins TRBV7-2 and TRBJ2-3; D unclear. CDR3 size: 12 residues. Deletions cut 5 bases from V and 0 bases from J, with 3 bases between. CDR1 SGHTA and CDR2 FQGNSA come from the germline V gene. The CDR3 reads CASSLSTDTQYF. The CDR3, as DNA: TGTGCCAGCAGCCTTAGCACAGATACGCAGTATTTT.

This rearrangement joins TRBV2 to TRBJ2-2, with D unclear. CDR1 SNHLY and CDR2 FYNNEI come from the germline V gene. This CDR3 comprises 14 residues. Trimming removed 5 bases at V and 3 bases at J, with 10 bases between. The CDR3 nucleotides are TGTGCCAGCAGTTCGCGTATCGACACCGGGGAGCTGTTTTTT. As protein: CASSSRIDTGELFF.

The CDR3 region is CASARDRGGYTF. The DNA of the CDR3 is TGTGCCAGCGCCCGGGACAGGGGTGGCTACACCTTC. The rearrangement links TRBV6-5 to TRBJ1-2; 10 bases are a match to TRBD1. Unmatched junction bases numbered 4, after V lost 8 bases and J lost 7 bases. The germline V gene encodes CDR1 MNHEY and CDR2 SVGAGI. The CDR3 contains 12 residues.

This chain uses TRBV6-6 with TRBJ1-2; TRBD1 is a possible D gene (5 bases). The V and J ends lost 7 bases and 5 bases respectively, with 14 bases between them. The germline CDR1 and CDR2 sequences are MNHNY and SVGAGI (reference sequence). The CDR3 covers 13 residues. CDR3 in amino acids: CASTQGKYYGYTF. The CDR3 DNA reads as TGTGCCAGCACTCAGGGAAAGTATTATGGCTACACCTTC.